This TCR beta chain was identified during a study of CD8 T cells in ankylosing spondylitis. The V end was cut by 3 bases, the J end by 6 bases, with 12 bases between. The CDR3 extends over 15 amino acids. CDR1 is SEHNR, CDR2 FQNEAQ, per germline (reference sequence). Using quantitative 5'-RACE with molecular barcodes, the authors made TCR beta libraries. TCRdb itself ran the 5' RACE reads through MiXCR, one entry per CDR3 protein. The sample contains 250,000 to 350,000 distinct CDR3 sequences, roughly 8% of which appear only once. Regarding the study as a whole: Eight or nine highly homologous variants made up a TCR beta motif that seemed to typify ankylosing spondylitis blood. As reported, disease-linked clones showed significant enrichment in matched ankylosing spondylitis synovial fluid.

This clonotype was recorded a few times. Its target is not known. The receptor was derived from a male donor with ankylosing spondylitis. The chain has TRBV7-9 and TRBJ1-6; possibly TRBD1 for D (5 bases). The sequencing input was blood, either unsorted or a sorted T cell fraction (not recorded which). DNA for the CDR3: TGTGCCAGCAGCTTCGGCGGGGGTGGTAATTCACCCCTCCACTTT. Protein sequence: CASSFGGGGNSPLHF.